Here is one T cell receptor (beta chain) with its context. The data belong to a study of control samples from healthy donors and cancer patients. Sequencing used immunoSEQ multiplex PCR; TCRdb keeps in-frame clones, though not all of them. This table holds 150,000 to 200,000 clones, under 95% found once. Looked up from germline, CDR1 is MNHEY and CDR2 is SMNVEV (reference sequence). This CDR3 comprises 15 residues. V shed 4 bases and J 5 bases; nucleotides not matched to a gene: 6. The receptor was derived from a woman aged 18-29 years in good health. This chain connects TRBV27 to TRBJ1-4; 8 bases align to TRBD1. The sample was blood. The CDR3 here is CASSSRQGINEKLFF. Here the CDR3 DNA reads TGTGCCAGCAGTTCCAGACAGGGGATAAATGAAAAACTGTTTTTT.